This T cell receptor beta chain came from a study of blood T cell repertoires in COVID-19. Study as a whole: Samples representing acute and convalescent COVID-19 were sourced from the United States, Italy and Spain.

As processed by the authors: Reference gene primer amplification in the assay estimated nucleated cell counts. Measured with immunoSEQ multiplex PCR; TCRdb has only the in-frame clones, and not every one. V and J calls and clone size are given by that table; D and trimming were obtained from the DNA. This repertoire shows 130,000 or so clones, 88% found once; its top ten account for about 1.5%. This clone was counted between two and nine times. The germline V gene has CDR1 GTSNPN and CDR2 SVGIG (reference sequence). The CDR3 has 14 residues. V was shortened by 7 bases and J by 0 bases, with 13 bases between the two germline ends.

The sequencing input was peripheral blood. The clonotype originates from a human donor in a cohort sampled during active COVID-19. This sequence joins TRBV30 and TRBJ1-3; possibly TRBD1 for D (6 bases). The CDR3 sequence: CASYRESSGNTIYF. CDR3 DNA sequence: TGTGCCTCATACAGGGAAAGCTCTGGAAACACCATATATTTT.